The source of this TCR beta chain is a study of shared T cell receptors in the human thymus. This CDR3 is built from 17 residues. Trimming pared 6 bases from V and 6 bases from J, leaving 23 bases between. Germline values: CDR1 MDHEN, CDR2 SYDVKM. This clone appeared a single time. Clones were sequenced by immunoSEQ multiplex PCR, and TCRdb holds only the in-frame ones, with some missing. This table has 640,000 or so clones, approximately 89% appearing once. This sample was also put to use in a study of human thymus T cells. From that second work: Corrective heart surgery yielded the resections from which the thymus tissue came. Thymic and blood repertoires seemed to favor certain V and J genes. The related literature has documented a marked overlap of thymic repertoires among unrelated individuals.

Sequencing used thymocytes. J is TRBJ2-2 and V is TRBV28, with a possible D match to TRBD2 (6 bases). This TCR came from a boy under three years old with a congenital heart defect. The CDR3 sequence: CASSLPPHRRAPGELFF. In DNA form, the CDR3 reads TGTGCCAGCAGCCTCCCCCCCCATCGGAGGGCCCCCGGGGAGCTGTTTTTT.